The 25 T cell receptor beta chains below all came from one sample that was sequenced in a study of blood T cell repertoires in COVID-19. The data were produced by immunoSEQ multiplex PCR, yet TCRdb's version contains in-frame clones alone and is incomplete. The table has some 160,000 clones, 84% seen once; the top ten hold 2.5% to 3%. Source material: peripheral blood. The source of these receptors is a woman aged 80 or over with COVID-19, enrolled during active disease.

The rearrangement uses TRBV2 and TRBJ2-7; D might be TRBD1 (6 bases). Germline values: CDR1 SNHLY, CDR2 FYNNEI. The V end was cut by 9 bases, the J end by 7 bases, with 19 bases between. The CDR3 is 13 amino acids. The CDR3 DNA follows: TGTGCCAGAGGAGGCAGGGGAGTTTGGGAGCAGTACTTC. Translated, it gives CARGGRGVWEQYF.

The rearrangement joins TRBV4-1 to TRBJ1-2; 12 bases are shared with TRBD1. V shed 6 bases and J 5 bases; nucleotides not matched to a gene: 4. Germline CDR1 and CDR2: MGHRA and YSYEKL. This CDR3 region has 14 residues. This chain's CDR3 is CASRGTGGKYGYTF. The CDR3 DNA reads TGCGCCAGCAGGGGGACAGGGGGCAAGTATGGCTACACCTTC.

This clone turned up a few times. The chain has TRBV9 and TRBJ1-2; D remains unclear. The CDR3 totals 14 residues. Trimming shortened V by 0 bases and J by 5 bases, and 11 bases separated the two germline ends. CDR1 and CDR2 (germline): SGDLS, YYNGEE. CDR3 loop: CASSVVSGYYGYTF. DNA for the CDR3: TGTGCCAGCAGCGTAGTATCAGGCTATTATGGCTACACCTTC.

CDR3 DNA sequence: TGTGCCTGGAGTCGGGGATGGTCCTACGAGCAGTACTTC. Translation: CAWSRGWSYEQYF. The genes are TRBV30 and TRBJ2-7; D may be TRBD2 (5 bases). V lost 2 bases, J lost 1 base, and 9 bases lay in between. This CDR3 spans 13 amino acids. The germline CDR1 and CDR2 sequences are GTSNPN and SVGIG (reference sequence).

The V gene is TRBV19, the J gene TRBJ2-5, with 15 positions matching TRBD2. With 6 bases clipped from V and 4 bases from J, the junction kept 6 bases outside the gene matches. This CDR3 spans 16 amino acids. CDR1 and CDR2 from the germline V gene are LNHDA and SQIVND (reference sequence). This CDR3 reads CASRRTSGRGGETQYF. DNA for the CDR3: TGTGCCAGTAGGAGGACTAGCGGGAGGGGTGGAGAGACCCAGTACTTC.

The chain is built from TRBV30 and TRBJ1-3, with D tentatively TRBD1 (5 bases). Trimming removed 2 bases from V and 0 bases from J, with 14 bases in between. Germline CDR1 GTSNPN, CDR2 SVGIG (reference sequence). The CDR3 has 16 residues. DNA of the CDR3: TGTGCCTGGAGTCTCCGGGGGGGGACCTCTGGAAACACCATATATTTT. Its translation is CAWSLRGGTSGNTIYF.

V and J are TRBV19 and TRBJ2-5, with 10 bases lining up with TRBD2. This CDR3 is built from 14 residues. Losses at the gene ends were 5 bases for V and 2 bases for J; bases not matched to a gene: 2. CDR1 LNHDA and CDR2 SQIVND come from the germline V gene (reference sequence). The CDR3 sequence is CASSELAGQETQYF. CDR3 DNA sequence: TGTGCCAGTAGTGAACTAGCGGGACAAGAGACCCAGTACTTC.

This chain links TRBV18 with TRBJ2-7; D remains ambiguous. The CDR3 sequence is 19 residues long. Germline lookup yields CDR1 KGHSH and CDR2 LQKENI. V lost 2 bases and J 7 bases, leaving 30 bases between the germline ends. CDR3 bases: TGTGCCAGCTCACCAAGGTCTGTGGCAGGTTCCTTCGTGCCGAGAGAGCAGTACTTC. It codes for CASSPRSVAGSFVPREQYF. The full variable domain, rest sourced from reference TRBV18 and TRBJ2-7, is NAGVMQNPRHLVRRRGQEARLRCSPMKGHSHVYWYRQLPEEGLKFMVYLQKENIIDESGMPKERFSAEFPKEGPSILRIQQVVRGDSAAYFCASSPRSVAGSFVPREQYFGPGTRLTVT.

The V call is TRBV19, the J call TRBJ1-6; D is unresolved. The V gene's germline CDR1 is LNHDA and CDR2 SQIVND (reference sequence). V was pared by 1 base and J by 10 bases, with 14 bases between. The CDR3 has 15 amino acids. CDR3 residues: CASSIVSGRTSPLHF. As DNA, the CDR3 is TGTGCCAGTAGTATAGTCTCGGGAAGGACCTCACCCCTCCACTTT.

The V gene is TRBV18, the J gene TRBJ2-5; D perhaps matches TRBD1 (5 bases). The V and J ends lost 0 bases and 4 bases respectively, with 12 bases between them. Germline lookup yields CDR1 KGHSH and CDR2 LQKENI. This CDR3 region has 15 residues. The CDR3 sequence is CASSPPVAQGETQYF. The DNA of the CDR3 is TGTGCCAGCTCACCACCTGTGGCGCAGGGAGAGACCCAGTACTTC.

The chain uses TRBV10-3 and TRBJ2-7, with 8 bases lining up with TRBD1. CDR1 and CDR2 (germline): ENHRY, SYGVKD. The junction had 5 bases not matched to a gene; V was cut back by 5 bases and J by 5 bases. The CDR3 has 13 residues. The CDR3 region is CAISPDRADEQYF. In DNA form, the CDR3 reads TGTGCCATCAGTCCGGACAGGGCGGACGAGCAGTACTTC.

This clone was found a few times. The CDR3 DNA reads TGTGCCACCAGTGGGAGCGGGTACAATGAGCAGTTCTTC. It is translated as CATSGSGYNEQFF. V gene TRBV24-1 combines with J gene TRBJ2-1, with D tentatively TRBD2 (6 bases). Trimming shortened V by 5 bases and J by 4 bases, and 8 bases separated the two germline ends. The length of the CDR3 is 13 residues. Germline V lookup: CDR1 KGHDR, CDR2 SFDVKD.

The V and J genes are TRBV29-1 and TRBJ2-3; D is perhaps TRBD2 (5 bases). V lost 4 bases to trimming and J lost 0 bases, with 11 bases between them. Germline CDR1 is SQVTM and CDR2 is ANQGSEA. This CDR3 spans 14 amino acids. CDR3 amino acids: CSVGRGFSTDTQYF. Here the CDR3 DNA reads TGCAGCGTTGGGCGAGGGTTTAGCACAGATACGCAGTATTTT.

This chain connects TRBV27 to TRBJ2-3; 11 nucleotides line up with TRBD2. This CDR3 has 16 residues. V lost 6 bases, J lost 2 bases, and 7 bases stayed unmatched. CDR1 and CDR2 (germline): MNHEY, SMNVEV (reference sequence). CDR3 sequence: CASRLGLAAFTDTQYF. The DNA for the CDR3 is TGTGCCAGCAGGCTGGGACTAGCGGCCTTCACAGATACGCAGTATTTT.

The V call is TRBV9, the J call TRBJ1-2; D is ambiguous. Trimming took 3 bases from V and 7 from J, leaving 7 bases between them. The CDR3 consists of 11 residues. Germline CDR1 and CDR2: SGDLS and YYNGEE. Here the CDR3 DNA reads TGTGCCAGCAGCGGCTATAGTGGCTACACCTTC. Its translation: CASSGYSGYTF.

The chain uses TRBV2 and TRBJ2-6; 12 nucleotides match TRBD2. The V and J ends lost 5 bases and 0 bases, in that order; junction bases with no gene match: 2. The CDR3 consists of 17 residues. Germline V gives CDR1 SNHLY, CDR2 FYNNEI. The CDR3 spells CASSLTSGGSGANVLTF. The CDR3 DNA sequence: TGTGCCAGCAGTTTGACTAGCGGGGGCTCTGGGGCCAACGTCCTGACTTTC. Drawing the rest from reference TRBV2 and TRBJ2-6, the complete variable domain is EPEVTQTPSHQVTQMGQEVILRCVPISNHLYFYWYRQILGQKVEFLVSFYNNEISEKSEIFDDQFSVERPDGSNFTLKIRSTKLEDSAMYFCASSLTSGGSGANVLTFGAGSRLTVL.

This sequence joins TRBV2 and TRBJ1-5, with D possibly being TRBD1 (5 bases). Germline loops: CDR1 SNHLY, CDR2 FYNNEI. This CDR3 has 15 residues. Deletions cut 3 bases from V and 2 bases from J, with 11 bases between. CDR3 sequence: CASSDQQARNQPQHF. Written as DNA, the CDR3 is TGTGCCAGCAGTGATCAACAGGCCCGCAATCAGCCCCAGCATTTT.

This chain joins TRBV11-2 and TRBJ1-6, with D maybe TRBD1 (5 bases). V lost 5 bases and J 5 bases, leaving 22 bases between the germline ends. There are 18 residues in the CDR3. Germline assignment: CDR1 SGHAT and CDR2 FQNNGV. CDR3 nucleotides: TGTGCCAGCAGCCCTACCCTGGTTCGTAGGGGAAATAATTCACCCCTCCACTTT. Residues: CASSPTLVRRGNNSPLHF.

The V call is TRBV6-5, the J call TRBJ1-1; a possible D gene is TRBD1 (5 bases). Germline loops: CDR1 MNHEY, CDR2 SVGAGI. V was clipped by 10 bases and J by 11 bases, with 14 bases between them. The CDR3 length is 10 residues. The CDR3 DNA reads TGTGCCACTAAGCAGGGTAGGGCTTTCTTT. Residues: CATKQGRAFF.

The chain is built from TRBV29-1 and TRBJ2-7; TRBD1 matches at 12 bases. The CDR3 is 17 amino acids. Germline CDR1 is SQVTM and CDR2 is ANQGSEA. J lost 3 bases, V lost 1 base, and 10 bases had no gene match. CDR3 DNA sequence: TGCAGCGTTGAAGGAAAGGGACAGGGGGCCGCGAGCTACGAGCAGTACTTC. Translated, it gives CSVEGKGQGAASYEQYF.

CDR3 DNA: TGTGCCAGCAGCTGGACAGCCAACGATCAGCCCCAGCATTTT. This translates into CASSWTANDQPQHF. The rearrangement uses TRBV5-5 and TRBJ1-5; tentatively, D is TRBD1 (6 bases). CDR3 length: 14 amino acids. Germline V gene sequence: CDR1 SGHKS, CDR2 YYEKEE (reference sequence). With 3 bases removed from V and 5 bases from J, the gap between germline ends came to 12 bases.

The chain links TRBV7-9 to TRBJ2-3, with 14 nucleotides matching TRBD2. The CDR3 is 19 residues long. The ends lost 0 bases at V and 3 bases at J; junction bases unmatched: 8. Germline CDR1 reads SEHNR; CDR2 reads FQNEAQ (reference sequence). CDR3 in DNA: TGTGCCAGCAGCTTAGCCCTGACTAGCGGGGGGGCGAAAACAGATACGCAGTATTTT. It is translated as CASSLALTSGGAKTDTQYF. The full variable domain, its missing parts supplied by reference TRBV7-9 and TRBJ2-3, is DTGVSQNPRHKITKRGQNVTFRCDPISEHNRLYWYRQTLGQGPEFLTYFQNEAQLEKSRLLSDRFSAERPKGSFSTLEIQRTEQGDSAMYLCASSLALTSGGAKTDTQYFGPGTRLTVL.

The table lists this clone with a few counts. This sample also contains other DNA sequences that code for the same CDR3. The chain is built from TRBV3-1 (or the pseudogene TRBV3-2) and TRBJ2-3, with TRBD2 matching over 8 bases. The CDR3 covers 15 residues. CDR1 LGHDT and CDR2 YNNKEL come from the germline V gene (reference sequence). The trim removed 4 bases at V and 1 base at J, leaving 4 bases unmatched. CDR3 bases: TGTGCCAGCAGCCCCAGCGGGAGTGGCACAGATACGCAGTATTTT. The encoded protein is CASSPSGSGTDTQYF.

This sequence joins TRBV28 and TRBJ2-1; no clear D gene. Germline V gene sequence: CDR1 MDHEN, CDR2 SYDVKM. The CDR3 spans 11 residues. Trimming removed 8 bases from V and 0 bases from J, with 2 bases in between. As DNA, the CDR3 is TGTGCCAGCCACTCCTACAATGAGCAGTTCTTC. It codes for CASHSYNEQFF.

The chain carries TRBV24-1 and TRBJ2-1; 12 nucleotides agree with TRBD2. Germline trimming cut 4 bases from V and 9 bases from J; bases unmatched to any gene: 6. Germline V gene lookup returns CDR1 KGHDR and CDR2 SFDVKD. This CDR3 region has 15 residues. The CDR3 region is CATSDPSGRAFEQFF. DNA for the CDR3: TGTGCCACCAGTGACCCTAGCGGGAGGGCCTTTGAGCAGTTCTTC.